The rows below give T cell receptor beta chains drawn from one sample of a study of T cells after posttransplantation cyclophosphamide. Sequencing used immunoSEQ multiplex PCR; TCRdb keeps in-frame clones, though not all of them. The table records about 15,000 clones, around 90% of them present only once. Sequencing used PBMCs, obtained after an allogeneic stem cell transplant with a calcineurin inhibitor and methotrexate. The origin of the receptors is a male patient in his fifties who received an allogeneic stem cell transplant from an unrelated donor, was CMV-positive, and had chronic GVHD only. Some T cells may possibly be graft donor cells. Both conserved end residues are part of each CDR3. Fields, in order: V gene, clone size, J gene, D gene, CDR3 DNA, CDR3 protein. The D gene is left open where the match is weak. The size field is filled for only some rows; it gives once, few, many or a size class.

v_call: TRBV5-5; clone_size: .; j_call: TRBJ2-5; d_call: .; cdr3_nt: TGTGCCAGCAGCTTTAGCGCCCGGACTACCACCCAAGAGACCCAGTACTTC; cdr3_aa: CASSFSARTTTQETQYF
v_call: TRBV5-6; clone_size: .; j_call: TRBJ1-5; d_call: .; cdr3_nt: TGTGCCAGCAGCTTGGAGGGGCGGGAGAAAGCCCAGCATTTT; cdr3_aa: CASSLEGREKAQHF
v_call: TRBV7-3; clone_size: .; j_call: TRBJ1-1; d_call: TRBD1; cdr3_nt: TGTGCCAGCAGCCCATCGGGGGCAGGGGGACAGGCTTTCTTT; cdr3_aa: CASSPSGAGGQAFF
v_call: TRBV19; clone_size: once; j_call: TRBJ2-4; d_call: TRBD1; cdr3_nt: TGTGCCAGTAGTTCACCGGGACAGGGCTTAACCAAAAACATTCAGTACTTC; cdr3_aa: CASSSPGQGLTKNIQYF
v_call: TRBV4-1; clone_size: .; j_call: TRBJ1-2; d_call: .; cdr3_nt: TGCGCCAGCAGCCCCACTCTCGGACAGCTTAACTATGGCTACACCTTC; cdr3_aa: CASSPTLGQLNYGYTF
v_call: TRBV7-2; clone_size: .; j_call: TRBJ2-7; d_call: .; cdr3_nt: TGTGCCAGCAGCCTAGGGGGAGGAGAGCAGTACTTC; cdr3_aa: CASSLGGGEQYF
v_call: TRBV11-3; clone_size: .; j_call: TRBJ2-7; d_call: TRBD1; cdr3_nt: TGTGCCAGCAGCTTACCACCGACAGGGAACGCCGAGCAGTACTTC; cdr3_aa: CASSLPPTGNAEQYF
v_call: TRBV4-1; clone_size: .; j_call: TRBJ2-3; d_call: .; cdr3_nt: TGCGCCAGCAGCCAAGCTCCAGATACGCAGTATTTT; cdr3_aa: CASSQAPDTQYF
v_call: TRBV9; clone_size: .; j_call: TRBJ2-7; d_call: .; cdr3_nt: TGTGCCAGCAGCGTAGCTGGGGGGGCGGCCTACGAGCAGTACTTC; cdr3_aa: CASSVAGGAAYEQYF
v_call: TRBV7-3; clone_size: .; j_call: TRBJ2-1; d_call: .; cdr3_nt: TGTGCCAGCAGCTCGGGACTCAGGGTAGAAGGCGATGAGCAGTTCTTC; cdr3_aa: CASSSGLRVEGDEQFF
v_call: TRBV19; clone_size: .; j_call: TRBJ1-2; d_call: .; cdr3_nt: TGTGCCAGTCTGACAGGCCTCTATGGCTACACCTTC; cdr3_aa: CASLTGLYGYTF
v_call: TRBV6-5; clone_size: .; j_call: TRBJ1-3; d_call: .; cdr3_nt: TGTGCCAGCAGTTACTTGCCGGCTGGAAACACCATATATTTT; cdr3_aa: CASSYLPAGNTIYF
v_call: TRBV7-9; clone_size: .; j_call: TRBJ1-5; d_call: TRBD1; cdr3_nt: TGTGCCAGCCCTTGGACAGGGGGCGAAAAGATAGTTCAGCCCCAGCATTTT; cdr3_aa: CASPWTGGEKIVQPQHF
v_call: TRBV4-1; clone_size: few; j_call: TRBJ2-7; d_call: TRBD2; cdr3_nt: TGCGCCAGCAGCCGACCGGGGGGCGAGCAGTACTTC; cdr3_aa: CASSRPGGEQYF
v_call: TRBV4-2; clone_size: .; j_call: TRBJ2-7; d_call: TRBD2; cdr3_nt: TGTGCCAGCAGCCCAGCGGGGAGGGGTTCCTACGAGCAGTACTTC; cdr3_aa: CASSPAGRGSYEQYF
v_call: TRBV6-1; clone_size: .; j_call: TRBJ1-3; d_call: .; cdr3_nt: TGTGCCAGCGGAATAAGGAGGGTCTCTGGAAACACCATATATTTT; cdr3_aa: CASGIRRVSGNTIYF
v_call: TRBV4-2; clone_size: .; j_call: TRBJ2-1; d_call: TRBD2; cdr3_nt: TGTGCCAGCAGCCAAGAATCCCGACTAGCGGGCAGCAATGAGCAGTTCTTC; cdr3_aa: CASSQESRLAGSNEQFF
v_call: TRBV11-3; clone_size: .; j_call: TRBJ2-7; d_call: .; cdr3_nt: TGTGCCAGCAGCTTGGGCCTTTCTCTGTACGAGCAGTACTTC; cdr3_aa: CASSLGLSLYEQYF
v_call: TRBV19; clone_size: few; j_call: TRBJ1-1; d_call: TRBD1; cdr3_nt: TGTGCCAGTAGTATAGCAGGGGGCGTTTCTGAAGCTTTCTTT; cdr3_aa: CASSIAGGVSEAFF
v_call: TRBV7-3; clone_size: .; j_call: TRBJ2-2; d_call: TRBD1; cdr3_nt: TGTGCCAGCAGCACCGGACAGGGTATAACCGGGGAGCTGTTTTTT; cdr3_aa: CASSTGQGITGELFF
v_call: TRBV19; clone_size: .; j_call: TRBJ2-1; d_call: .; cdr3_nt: TGTGCCAGTAGTACTACAGTTTACAATGAGCAGTTCTTC; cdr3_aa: CASSTTVYNEQFF
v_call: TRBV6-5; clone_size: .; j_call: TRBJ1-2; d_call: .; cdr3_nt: TGTGCCAGCAGACCGGGTGAAGGTGGATCGTATGGCTACACCTTC; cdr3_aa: CASRPGEGGSYGYTF
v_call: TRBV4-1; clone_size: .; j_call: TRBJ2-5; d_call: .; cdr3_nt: TGCGCCAGCAGCCAAGTTGCGGGGGCACCCACACAAGAGACCCAGTACTTC; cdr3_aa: CASSQVAGAPTQETQYF
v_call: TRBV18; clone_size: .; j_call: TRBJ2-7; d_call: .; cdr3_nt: TGTGCCAGCTCACACACCGAAGACGGGCTTGCGGGGCAGTACTTC; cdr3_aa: CASSHTEDGLAGQYF
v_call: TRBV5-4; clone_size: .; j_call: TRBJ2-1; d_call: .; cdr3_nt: TGTGCCAGCAGCCCCCCAGAGGGATGGAATGAGCAGTTCTTC; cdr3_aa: CASSPPEGWNEQFF
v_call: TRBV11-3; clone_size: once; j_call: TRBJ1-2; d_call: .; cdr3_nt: TGTGCCAGCAGCTTCGCGGGGAACTATGGCTACACCTTC; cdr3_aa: CASSFAGNYGYTF
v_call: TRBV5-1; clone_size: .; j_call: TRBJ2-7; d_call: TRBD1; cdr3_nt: TGCGCCAGCAGCGTACAGGGGTCCTACGAGCAGTACTTC; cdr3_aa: CASSVQGSYEQYF
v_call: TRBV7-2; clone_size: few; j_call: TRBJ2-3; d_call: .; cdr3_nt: TGTGCCAGCAGCTCCGAGACGAGAGGCCCAGATACGCAGTATTTT; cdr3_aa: CASSSETRGPDTQYF
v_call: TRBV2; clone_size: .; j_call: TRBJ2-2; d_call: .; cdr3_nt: TGTGCCAGCAGTGAACGGAACACCGGGGAGCTGTTTTTT; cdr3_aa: CASSERNTGELFF
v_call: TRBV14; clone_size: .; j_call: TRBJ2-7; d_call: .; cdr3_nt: TGTGCCAGCAGCCATTTGACAGGCTACGAGCAGTACTTC; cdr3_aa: CASSHLTGYEQYF